The 12 T cell receptor beta chains below come from one sample, sequenced in a study of tumor and adjacent non-tumor tissue in lung cancer. No cell sorting was done before RNA was extracted from the tissue. Distant lung tissue was collected more than 3 cm away from the tumor edge. TCRbeta libraries were built with three rounds of nested PCR, modified from ARM-PCR. TCRdb re-analysed the multiplex PCR reads in MiXCR, keeping a single row per CDR3 protein. Among over 80,000 distinct CDR3 sequences listed, 80% were seen once. Sequencing used distant non-tumor lung tissue. The receptor source for this set is a man in his 60s with small cell lung cancer.

A word on this clonotype: The junction does not match germline at one end; this may be a read error. The chain recombines TRBV7-9 with TRBJ1-3, with 9 positions matching TRBD1. The CDR3 runs to 20 residues. CDR1 is SEHNR and CDR2 is FQNEAQ in the germline V gene (reference sequence). DNA for the CDR3: TGTGCCAGCAGCCACCAACTGGGACAGGGTAGCTCACAGTCTGGAAACACCAAATATTTT. Protein: CASSHQLGQGSSQSGNTKYF.

The chain links TRBV12-3 or TRBV12-4 to TRBJ1-1, with TRBD1 matching 7 bases. The CDR3 is made up of 17 amino acids. J gave up 3 bases and V 9 bases, and 19 bases lay outside the gene matches. Here the CDR3 reads CASRSSVPTGRDTEAFF. The CDR3 nucleotides read TGTGCCAGTAGATCCAGCGTCCCGACAGGGAGAGACACTGAAGCTTTCTTT.

On this clonotype: A much larger clone lies a single base off, so this may be a read error. The chain is built from TRBV12-3 or TRBV12-4 and TRBJ1-5; D uncertain. This CDR3 spans 13 amino acids. V was cut by 3 bases and J by 6 bases, with 9 bases left in between. CDR3 region: CASSFQRIQPQHF. The CDR3 DNA reads as TGTGCCAGCAGTTTTCAGAGAATTCAGCCCCAGCATTTT.

The genes are TRBV5-5 and TRBJ2-1; the D gene could be TRBD1 or TRBD2 (7 bases each). The CDR3 spans 12 residues. V lost 9 bases, J lost 10 bases, and 17 bases lay in between. Germline assignment: CDR1 SGHKS and CDR2 YYEKEE (reference sequence). The CDR3 loop is CANGPGGGEQFF. CDR3 sequence (DNA): TGTGCCAATGGCCCAGGGGGAGGGGAGCAGTTCTTC.

In its sample, this clonotype was seen a few times. CDR3 in DNA: TGTGCCAGCAGCCTCTCGTTAAACACAGATACGCAGTATTTT. Translating it yields CASSLSLNTDTQYF. This sequence joins TRBV7-3 and TRBJ2-3; no reliable D call. The CDR3 contains 14 residues. Looked up from germline, CDR1 is SGHTA and CDR2 is FQGTGA. V lost 5 bases and J lost 2, with 11 bases in between.

In regard to this clonotype: A much larger clonotype is one base distant, so this may be a read error. The CDR3 bases are TGTGCCAGCAGCTTCCAGGCCAGGGGAGGTCAGCCCCAGCATTTT. Residues: CASSFQARGGQPQHF. The rearrangement links TRBV7-8 to TRBJ1-5, with D possibly being TRBD1 (6 bases). The CDR3 covers 15 residues. Germline CDR1 is SGHVS and CDR2 is FQNEAQ. Trimming left V 3 bases short and J 6 bases short, with 15 bases between.

Notes on this clonotype: Compared with germline, one end of the junction differs, possibly owing to a read error. The genes are TRBV4-2 and TRBJ2-7; D call uncertain. CDR1 and CDR2 from the germline V gene are LGHNA and YNFKEQ. This CDR3 region has 15 residues. The CDR3 sequence: CASNQDLGDLGEQYF. The DNA for the CDR3 is TGTGCCAGCAACCAAGATTTAGGAGATCTGGGGGAGCAGTACTTC.

On this clonotype itself: A read error may account for a junction end that differs from germline. The V gene is TRBV6-1, the J gene TRBJ2-2; 7 bases match TRBD2. Germline loops: CDR1 MNHNS, CDR2 SASEGT. The CDR3 consists of 18 residues. CDR3 amino acids: CTSSYSAGTNGPGGELFF. The CDR3 bases are TGTACCAGCAGTTATTCCGCCGGGACTAACGGCCCGGGCGGGGAGCTGTTTTTT.

By share, this clonotype counts as medium-sized (0.01 to 0.1%). V is TRBV11-3 and J is TRBJ2-1; the match to TRBD1 covers 7 bases. Per germline, CDR1 SGHNT and CDR2 YENEEA. V was pared by 5 bases and J by 4 bases, with 8 bases of the junction left unmatched. The CDR3 totals 15 residues. CDR3 amino acids: CASSPKNRGYNEQFF. The CDR3, as DNA: TGTGCCAGCAGCCCGAAAAACAGGGGTTACAATGAGCAGTTCTTC.

This clonotype is a singleton in its sample. It may be a read error: a sequence one base away is much more abundant. This rearrangement joins TRBV5-1 to TRBJ1-4; D gene uncertain. The CDR3 sequence is 16 residues long. Trimming removed 0 bases at V and 1 base at J, with 10 bases between. Germline loops: CDR1 SGHRS, CDR2 YFSETQ. CDR3 loop: CASSLGPDITNEKLFF. Written as DNA, the CDR3 is TGCGCCAGCAGCTTGGGACCCGACATAACTAATGAAAAACTGTTTTTT.

In the case of this clonotype: One end of the junction is discordant with germline, which a read error may explain. This chain links TRBV7-8 with TRBJ2-7; possibly TRBD1 or TRBD2 for D (6 bases each). CDR3 length: 14 residues. Germline values: CDR1 SGHVS, CDR2 FQNEAQ. CDR3 protein: CATSPQGRIYMQYF. The CDR3 DNA sequence: TGTGCCACCAGCCCTCAGGGGAGGATCTACATGCAGTACTTC.

The chain is built from TRBV6-2 or TRBV6-3 and TRBJ1-2, with 10 nucleotides matching TRBD1. The V and J ends lost 4 bases and 8 bases, in that order; junction bases with no gene match: 10. Germline CDR1 is MNHEY and CDR2 is SVGEGT. CDR3 size: 15 residues. In DNA form, the CDR3 reads TGTGCCAGCAGTTTATCAACCGGGACAGGGGAAGGCTACACCTTC. Translated, it gives CASSLSTGTGEGYTF.